The sequence of this TCR beta chain was determined in a study of T cells in Graves' hyperthyroidism and ophthalmopathy. Study details: Prior to any treatment, at the point of initial diagnosis, peripheral blood was collected.

Stable disease denoted Graves' hyperthyroidism without ophthalmopathy progression within 18 months. V lost 3 bases and J 10 bases, leaving 18 bases between the germline ends. CDR3 length equals 14 residues. From germline, CDR1 is MDHEN and CDR2 SYDVKM. This clonotype came up a few times. Amplification of TCR beta CDR3 regions was performed using RNA transcripts as template. Initially, a first-round RT-PCR of the TCR CDR3 employed the HTBI primer set. Each CDR3 protein gets one entry after TCRdb re-called the multiplex PCR reads with MiXCR. The sample consists of a few hundred thousand distinct CDR3 sequences, approximately 18% of them appearing once.

V and J are TRBV28 and TRBJ1-1; D not certain. This TCR was recovered from a woman aged 45-65 years with Graves' hyperthyroidism. Specimen: blood. CDR3 sequence reads: CASSFEVSPLGAFF. In DNA form, the CDR3 reads TGTGCCAGCAGTTTTGAGGTTTCCCCCTTGGGAGCTTTCTTT.